Below, one T cell receptor beta chain is given with its context. This entry is derived from a study of blood T cell repertoires in COVID-19. The repertoire was sequenced with immunoSEQ multiplex PCR; TCRdb's copy has only in-frame clones and lacks some. The sample carries some 160,000 clones, roughly nine tenths recorded once. V was clipped by 3 bases and J by 5 bases; unmatched bases: 9. Germline V gene sequence: CDR1 DFQATT, CDR2 SNEGSKA (reference sequence). The CDR3 is 15 residues long. This clonotype originated in a woman in her 70s with acute or convalescent COVID-19. The sample was peripheral blood. The J gene is TRBJ2-7, the V gene TRBV20-1; 11 positions match TRBD2. The CDR3 reads CSASEASGRIHEQYF. The DNA for the CDR3 is TGCAGTGCTAGTGAGGCTAGCGGGAGGATCCACGAGCAGTACTTC.